This TCR beta chain was recovered during a study of cytotoxic CD8 clonotypes in ibrutinib-treated CLL (dated by TCRdb to about 2021). Study-level background: In this cohort, 15 patients were treatment-naive and ten to eleven were relapsed/refractory, while some 17 had unmutated IGHV. On average, each sample yielded approximately 250,000 productive templates and tens of thousands of productive rearrangements. Response samples were obtained after a median of approximately twelve months of treatment, with a range of roughly 6 to 40 months. Patients were still on ibrutinib when every remission and progressive disease sample was collected. Partial responses were observed in approximately 24 patients and complete responses in 2; after a median follow-up of about 69 months, remission was maintained in some 14 patients and progression was observed in around twelve. Cryopreserved peripheral blood mononuclear cells were collected at three points: before therapy, at response, and at either sustained remission or disease progression. Of the roughly 90 people in the trial, approximately 26 had longitudinal samples available. What the study reported, not specific to this receptor: At ibrutinib response clonality went up, during sustained remission it held steady, and at progression it dropped back toward baseline. Sampling times were not matched between patients in sustained remission and patients whose disease was progressing, and lymph node repertoires were not examined. Baseline clonality exceeded that of age-matched healthy donors and correlated strongly with circulating CD8+ T-cell counts. Public clonotypes were found to be uncommon and were observed to contract or remain stable during treatment; the increase in clonality was shown to reflect expansion of private clonotypes at ibrutinib response.

A note on this clone: Its antigen is still unknown. There are no base qualities to consult, and no much larger clone falls within one base.

What the time point label conveys for this sample: around 25 months on ibrutinib. For TCR beta library preparation, roughly 2 micrograms of genomic DNA were extracted from the cryopreserved PBMCs. Longitudinal blood samples from CLL patients on ibrutinib monotherapy were analyzed using high-throughput TCR beta sequencing. Patients were enrolled in a phase 2 open-label single-center ibrutinib monotherapy trial. On a MiSeq, deep resolution sequencing aimed for a depth between 1 in 1 million and 1 in 200,000 T cells, with each clonotype covered about 9.2x on average. TCR beta libraries were generated with the immunoSEQ hsTCRB Kit. Concerning the study's data processing: Data were analyzed with ImmunoSEQ Data Assistant and ImmunoSEQ Analyzer, with V, D and J genes assigned per IMGT definitions. Clonality, with values ranging from 0 to 1, was calculated as one minus the normalized Shannon entropy of productive rearrangement frequencies. Only overrepresented clonotypes making up at least 0.05% of the repertoire of each patient were included in the public clonotype analysis. Repertoires from some 13 age-matched healthy donors in immuneACCESS were used as clonality controls. TCRdb provides this immuneACCESS table in a form limited to in-frame rearrangements. Some clones are lacking; in checked studies, under half of them reflect an unresolved V gene, and why the rest are absent is not known. V and J calls and clone size are copied from that table; D and trimming were computed from the DNA. The sample includes 110,000 to 150,000 clones, with roughly three quarters observed a single time. The ten largest clones represent about 5% of the sample.

The source was PBMCs, collected after 24 months of ibrutinib treatment. The sequence derives from a human donor with chronic lymphocytic leukemia.

The DNA reads TGTGCCAGCAGCCCCAACGACGGACTCTACGAGCAGTACTTC. Translation gives CASSPNDGLYEQYF. The V gene is TRBV28 and the J gene is TRBJ2-7; D gene: possibly TRBD2, on 5 matching bases. At the junction V is shortened by 6 bases and J by 3 bases, with 15 bases in between. The CDR3 sequence holds 14 residues, the cysteine and phenylalanine included. Only CDR3 DNA is held: 42 bases, read in frame from base 1. CDR1 and CDR2 are drawn from the germline V gene: MDHEN, SYDVKM.